This T cell receptor (beta chain) was identified in a study of OX40 agonist ivuxolimab in advanced cancers. Overall study findings and caveats: Relative to CD4+, CD8+ T cells held more expanded clones on average.

Autoimmune disease history or systemic immunosuppression disqualified patients. Here immunoSEQ multiplex PCR was the method, and the copy in TCRdb shows in-frame clones only, minus some. Seen here are under 75,000 clones, 86% observed once, and the top ten hold approximately 2.1%. Per germline, CDR1 MNHEY and CDR2 SMNVEV (reference sequence). The CDR3 is 17 residues long. Between the trimmed V and J ends, which lost 4 bases and 5 bases, there was a span of 21 bases. This clone was counted a single time. Its antigen is not identified. V gene TRBV27 combines with J gene TRBJ2-1; tentative D call: TRBD2 (6 bases). This sequence originates from an adult with an advanced solid tumor such as melanoma, head and neck, liver or kidney cancer. The sequenced sample was CD4+ or CD8+ T cells sorted from blood, obtained in a trial of the OX40 agonist ivuxolimab. The CDR3 protein is CASSSGLPPVENNEQFF. Written as DNA, the CDR3 is TGTGCCAGCAGTTCGGGACTTCCGCCTGTGGAAAACAATGAGCAGTTCTTC.